This T cell receptor (beta chain) was sequenced during a study of post-analysis software for immune sequencing data (dated by TCRdb to the mid-2010s). A note on the overall study: Disease courses on record covered relapsing-remitting, secondary progressive and progressive-relapsing multiple sclerosis, though some patients had no subtype annotation. Patient repertoires were compared against roughly 12 previously published healthy control repertoires from donors aged roughly 6 to 28 years. A subset of samples was prepared in parallel using single-end sample barcoding, then pooled and co-amplified after Illumina adapter ligation. General findings and caveats noted by the study authors: The multiple sclerosis patient group was slightly younger than the control group. Direct clustering with F measure showed strong co-clustering of samples prepared in the same batch, prompting a batch-effect correction. Normalized Chao1 diversity was significantly lower in multiple sclerosis patients than controls, suggesting substantial peripheral T-cell clonal expansion. Significantly higher frequencies in patients than in controls were found for roughly 5 TRBV segments, including TRBV5-6, TRBV5-1 and TRBV20-1.

This clonotype has a handful of counts. Its antigen is not yet known. No base qualities exist here, and no much larger clone lies one base off it. TCR beta repertoires were profiled from peripheral blood of over 10 young patients with multiple sclerosis to demonstrate the VDJtools post-analysis software. Multiple sclerosis patients were children and adolescents aged about 6 to 17 years. The library was produced with PCR. The run used an Illumina HiSeq 2500. Unique molecular identifiers were incorporated into TCR beta cDNA libraries to reduce PCR and sequencing biases. About 0.5 million cDNA molecules were obtained for every 1 to 10 million input T cells, so each molecule roughly corresponded to one T cell. Patient libraries were prepared and sequenced with the same protocol used for the earlier healthy control dataset. Samples belonging to the same batch were prepared together, multiplexed and sequenced on a shared HiSeq lane. The study's processing was this. MIGEC handled the raw barcoded reads, throwing out single-read molecular identifier groups before consensus assembly and CDR3 extraction. VDJtools was used for post-analysis of the clonotype tables, and diversity was normalized by down-sampling every dataset to the size of the smallest sample. To correct batch-related cross-sample contamination, repertoire overlap clustering matched CDR3 amino acid sequences but not nucleotide sequences. TCRdb reprocessing: public reads trimmed at Q25 with fastp, clones called with MiXCR, in-frame beta chains kept. Rows are unified per CDR3 protein, each entry keeping the most common DNA and genes. TCRdb, not the original authors, processed these V and J calls. This sample lists approximately 630,000 distinct CDR3 sequences; 55% to 70% were detected once. The top ten hold around 11% of the sample.

Deletion took 2 bases off V and 3 bases off J, with a span of 7 bases between the germline ends. CDR1 and CDR2 are read off the germline V gene as SQVTM and ANQGSEA. The CDR3, cysteine through phenylalanine, is 12 amino acids long. The DNA shown is the 36-base CDR3, in frame from base 1. Source material: blood. This clonotype was sampled from a girl aged 2-10 years with multiple sclerosis. The chain is assembled from TRBV29-1 and TRBJ1-2, with the identity of the D gene unclear. Here is the DNA: TGCAGCGTTGAACCCGTTGACTATGGCTACACCTTC. This translates into CSVEPVDYGYTF.